The TCR beta chain described here comes from a study of blood T cell repertoires in COVID-19. Per the original methods: Amplification with reference gene primers provided the estimates of nucleated cell counts. The protocol was immunoSEQ multiplex PCR, while the TCRdb copy is restricted to in-frame clones and leaves out a portion. D and trimming come from the DNA, and the V and J calls and clone size come from that table. The sample records about 220,000 clones, over 75% being singletons. Living in 24 US areas, the participants were between roughly 18 and 89 years of age. Donors of Cohort 3 who recovered were those that had two negative PCRs, clearance, or symptom resolution. Unmatched junction bases numbered 11, after V lost 4 bases and J lost 3 bases. Germline CDR1 reads SGDLS; CDR2 reads YYNGEE. The CDR3 sequence is 16 residues long.

The sequenced sample consisted of PBMCs or T cells enriched from blood (not recorded which). This TCR was sampled from a woman between 55 and 75 years old who had recovered from COVID-19. The genes are TRBV9 and TRBJ2-3, with TRBD1 matching over 7 bases. This CDR3 is CASSLVQGMGTDTQYF. CDR3 DNA sequence: TGTGCCAGCAGCCTCGTACAGGGGATGGGGACAGATACGCAGTATTTT.